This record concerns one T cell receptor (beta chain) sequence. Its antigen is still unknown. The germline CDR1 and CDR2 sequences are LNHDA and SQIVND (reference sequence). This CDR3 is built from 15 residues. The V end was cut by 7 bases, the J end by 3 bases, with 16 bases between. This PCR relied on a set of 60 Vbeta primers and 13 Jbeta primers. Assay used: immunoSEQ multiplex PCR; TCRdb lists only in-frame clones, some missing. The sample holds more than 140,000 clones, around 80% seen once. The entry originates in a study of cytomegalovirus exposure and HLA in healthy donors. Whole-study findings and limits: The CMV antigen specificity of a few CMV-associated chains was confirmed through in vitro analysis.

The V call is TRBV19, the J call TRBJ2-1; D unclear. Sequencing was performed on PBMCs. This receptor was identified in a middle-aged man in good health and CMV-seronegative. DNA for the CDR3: TGTGCCAGTACCCTCGACGGATACTACTACAATGAGCAGTTCTTC. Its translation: CASTLDGYYYNEQFF.